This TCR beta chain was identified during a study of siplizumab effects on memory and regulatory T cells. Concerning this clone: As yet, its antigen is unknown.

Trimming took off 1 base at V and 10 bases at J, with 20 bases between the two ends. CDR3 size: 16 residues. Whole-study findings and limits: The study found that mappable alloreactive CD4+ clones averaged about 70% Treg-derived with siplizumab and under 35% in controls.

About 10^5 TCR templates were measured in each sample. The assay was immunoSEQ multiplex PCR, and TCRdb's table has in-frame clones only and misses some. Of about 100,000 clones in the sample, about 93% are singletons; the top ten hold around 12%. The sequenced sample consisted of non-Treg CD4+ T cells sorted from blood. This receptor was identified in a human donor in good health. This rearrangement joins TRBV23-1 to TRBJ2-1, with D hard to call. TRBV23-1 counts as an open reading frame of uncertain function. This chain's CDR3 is CASSQLMIAQFREQFF. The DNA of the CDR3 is TGCGCCAGCAGTCAATTAATGATTGCCCAATTCAGGGAGCAGTTCTTC.